Below, one T cell receptor beta chain is given with its context. Its cognate antigen is unknown. The entry originates in a study of Graves' ophthalmopathy and Graves' hyperthyroidism. Study-wide background: Investigators collected peripheral blood at initial diagnosis, before any treatment was given.

Amplification of the TCR beta CDR3 regions used RNA transcripts (as template). HTBI primers were employed in first-round RT-PCR, then a second-round multiplex PCR followed. Via MiXCR, TCRdb re-called the multiplex PCR reads, giving one row per CDR3 protein. Of some 150,000 distinct CDR3 sequences in the sample, around 39% were seen once. Germline lookup yields CDR1 MNHNS and CDR2 SASEGT. The CDR3 consists of 15 residues. Trimming took 6 bases from V and 0 from J; bases not matched to a gene: 6. General study results and limits: Blood contained most expanded thyroid clonotypes exceeding 0.001 frequency.

Clinical symptoms, serum thyroxine, TRAb, thyroid ultrasound and orbital computed tomography were relied on for diagnosis. The PBMCs were taken from approximately 9.7 ml of fresh peripheral blood. Sequencing used peripheral blood. The chain couples TRBV6-1 to TRBJ1-1; 8 positions agree with TRBD1. The clonotype comes from a man aged 30 to 45 with Graves' ophthalmopathy. The CDR3 reads CASRQRQGMNTEAFF. DNA for the CDR3: TGTGCCAGCAGGCAGCGACAGGGGATGAACACTGAAGCTTTCTTT.